A selection of T cell receptor beta chains follows, all from one sample in a study of blood T cell repertoires in COVID-19. TCRdb keeps only in-frame clones here, not all; method: immunoSEQ multiplex PCR. The repertoire holds about 260,000 clones, with about 85% as singletons. The specimen was peripheral blood. The receptor source for this set is a woman between 45 and 60 years old who had recovered from COVID-19. CDR3s include the opening cysteine and the closing phenylalanine or tryptophan. The order of the fields is clone size, D gene, J gene, V gene, CDR3 protein, CDR3 DNA. A D gene is named only where the DNA matches it firmly. Rows may omit the clone size; those that give it use once, few, many or a size class.

- TRBD1 TRBJ2-1 TRBV10-3 CAISGDRATYNEQFF TGTGCCATCAGTGGTGACAGGGCCACCTACAATGAGCAGTTCTTC
- - TRBJ1-1 TRBV5-6 CASIKGGAYTEAFF TGTGCCAGCATCAAGGGAGGGGCGTATACTGAAGCTTTCTTT
once - TRBJ2-3 TRBV3-1/TRBV3-2 CASSHGGGTQYF TGTGCCAGCAGCCATGGGGGCGGGACGCAGTATTTT
once - TRBJ1-1 TRBV12-3/TRBV12-4 CASSLSSDEAFF TGTGCCAGCAGTTTATCCAGTGATGAAGCTTTCTTT
- TRBD1 TRBJ2-5 TRBV19 CASSIHRGTETQYF TGTGCCAGTAGTATCCACAGGGGAACGGAGACCCAGTACTTC
- TRBD1 TRBJ2-2 TRBV5-1 CASSLGQGSTGELFF TGCGCCAGCAGCTTGGGACAGGGATCCACCGGGGAGCTGTTTTTT
few TRBD2 TRBJ2-2 TRBV30 CAWTSGGSNTGELFF TGTGCCTGGACTAGCGGGGGGTCTAACACCGGGGAGCTGTTTTTT
- - TRBJ2-3 TRBV2 CASRNADTQYF TGTGCCAGCAGAAATGCGGATACGCAGTATTTT
- TRBD2 TRBJ2-1 TRBV6-5 CASSLVLAGSNEQFF TGTGCCAGCAGTTTGGTGCTAGCGGGGAGTAATGAGCAGTTCTTC
- - TRBJ2-3 TRBV5-1 CASSLDTTTDTQYF TGCGCCAGCAGCTTGGATACTACCACAGATACGCAGTATTTT
- - TRBJ2-7 TRBV28 CASSDYGTKPGPTYEQYF TGTGCCAGCAGCGACTATGGGACAAAACCGGGCCCTACCTACGAGCAGTACTTC
- - TRBJ2-7 TRBV6-2/TRBV6-3 CASSHGQWTLLTFYEQYF TGTGCCAGCAGCCACGGACAGTGGACCCTGCTAACTTTCTACGAGCAGTACTTC
- TRBD2 TRBJ2-5 TRBV28 CASSLGSAGGQETQYF TGTGCCAGCAGTTTGGGATCAGCGGGAGGGCAAGAGACCCAGTACTTC
once - TRBJ1-4 TRBV6-5 CASTPRYGTNEKLFF TGTGCCAGCACCCCCCGATACGGGACTAATGAAAAACTGTTTTTT
- - TRBJ2-2 TRBV15 CATSRILGSPGELFF TGTGCCACCAGCAGAATACTAGGGTCCCCCGGGGAGCTGTTTTTT
- - TRBJ1-4 TRBV3-1/TRBV3-2 CASSQMGQVLQLFF TGTGCCAGCAGCCAGATGGGGCAGGTGTTACAACTGTTTTTT
- TRBD1 TRBJ1-4 TRBV30 CAWGTGTNEKLFF TGTGCCTGGGGGACAGGAACTAATGAAAAACTGTTTTTT
- - TRBJ1-6 TRBV30 CAWNRGARSLHF TGTGCCTGGAATCGGGGTGCGAGATCCCTCCACTTT
- - TRBJ2-2 TRBV7-6 CASSPRLTPPGELFF TGTGCCAGCAGCCCTCGACTAACCCCTCCCGGGGAGCTGTTTTTT
- - TRBJ2-4 TRBV18 CASSPAQRRYIQYF TGTGCCAGCTCACCCGCGCAGAGGAGGTACATTCAGTACTTC
once - TRBJ1-5 TRBV27 CASSFRGNQPQHF TGTGCCAGCAGTTTCCGTGGCAATCAGCCCCAGCATTTT
- - TRBJ1-1 TRBV27 CASSLWDKTEAFF TGTGCCAGCAGTTTATGGGACAAGACTGAAGCTTTCTTT
once TRBD1 TRBJ1-2 TRBV7-2 CASSLGPGGNYGYTF TGTGCCAGCAGCTTAGGCCCAGGGGGTAACTATGGCTACACCTTC
- - TRBJ1-5 TRBV6-2/TRBV6-3 CASSYGGRGTHQPQHF TGTGCCAGCAGTTACGGCGGCAGGGGAACCCATCAGCCCCAGCATTTT
- TRBD2 TRBJ2-7 TRBV7-9 CASFALTGGGDEQYF TGTGCCAGCTTCGCCCTCACGGGGGGAGGGGACGAGCAGTACTTC
- TRBD2 TRBJ2-7 TRBV27 CASSPSGRAGEQYF TGTGCCAGCAGTCCGAGCGGGAGGGCCGGCGAGCAGTACTTC
- - TRBJ1-1 TRBV5-5 CASRHPGDPHEAFF TGTGCCAGCAGACACCCGGGAGATCCCCATGAAGCTTTCTTT
- - TRBJ2-3 TRBV5-1 CASSWKGQVLDTQYF TGCGCCAGCAGCTGGAAGGGGCAGGTACTAGATACGCAGTATTTT
- - TRBJ2-5 TRBV5-1 CASSLLNRGGETQYF TGCGCCAGCAGCTTACTCAACAGGGGGGGTGAGACCCAGTACTTC